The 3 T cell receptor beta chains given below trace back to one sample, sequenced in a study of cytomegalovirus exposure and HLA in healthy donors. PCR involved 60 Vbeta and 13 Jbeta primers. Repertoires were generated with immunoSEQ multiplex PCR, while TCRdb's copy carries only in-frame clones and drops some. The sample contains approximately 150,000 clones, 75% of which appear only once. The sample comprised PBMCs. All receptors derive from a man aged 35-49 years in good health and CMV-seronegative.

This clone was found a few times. CDR3 sequence: CASRSNPGARNSPLHF. The CDR3 DNA follows: TGTGCCAGCAGATCGAATCCAGGGGCCCGTAATTCACCCCTCCACTTT. The rearrangement links TRBV11-2 to TRBJ1-6; D is possibly TRBD1 (6 bases). CDR3 size: 16 residues. V was shortened by 6 bases and J by 6 bases, with 18 bases between the two germline ends. Germline values: CDR1 SGHAT, CDR2 FQNNGV. Full variable domain (rest looked up from reference TRBV11-2 and TRBJ1-6): EAGVAQSPRYKIIEKRQSVAFWCNPISGHATLYWYQQILGQGPKLLIQFQNNGVVDDSQLPKDRFSAERLKGVDSTLKIQPAKLEDSAVYLCASRSNPGARNSPLHFGNGTRLTVT.

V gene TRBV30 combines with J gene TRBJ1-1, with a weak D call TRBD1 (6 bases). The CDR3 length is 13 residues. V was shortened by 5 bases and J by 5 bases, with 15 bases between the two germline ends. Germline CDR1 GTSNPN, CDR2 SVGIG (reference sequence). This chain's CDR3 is CAWAQGQGTEAFF. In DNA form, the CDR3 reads TGTGCCTGGGCTCAGGGGCAAGGAACTGAAGCTTTCTTT.

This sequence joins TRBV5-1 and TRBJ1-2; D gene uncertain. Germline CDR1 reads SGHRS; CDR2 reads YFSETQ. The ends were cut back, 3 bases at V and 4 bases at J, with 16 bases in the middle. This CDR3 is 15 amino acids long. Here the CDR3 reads CASSWGEQRAYGYTF. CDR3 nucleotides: TGCGCCAGCAGCTGGGGAGAGCAGAGAGCCTATGGCTACACCTTC.